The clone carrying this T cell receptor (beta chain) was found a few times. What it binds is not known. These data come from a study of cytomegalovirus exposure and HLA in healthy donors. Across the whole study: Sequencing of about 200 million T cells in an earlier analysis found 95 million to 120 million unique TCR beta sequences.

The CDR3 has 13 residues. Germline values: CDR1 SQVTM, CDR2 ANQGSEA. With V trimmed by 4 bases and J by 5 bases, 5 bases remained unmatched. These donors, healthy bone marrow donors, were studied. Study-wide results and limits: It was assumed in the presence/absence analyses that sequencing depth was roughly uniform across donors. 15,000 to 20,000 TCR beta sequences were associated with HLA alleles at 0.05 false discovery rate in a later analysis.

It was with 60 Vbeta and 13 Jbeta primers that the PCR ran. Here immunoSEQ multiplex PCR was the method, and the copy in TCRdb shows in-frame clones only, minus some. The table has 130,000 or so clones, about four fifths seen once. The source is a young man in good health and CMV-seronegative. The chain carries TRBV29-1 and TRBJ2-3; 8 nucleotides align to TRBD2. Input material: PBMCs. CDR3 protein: CSVVRGGVDTQYF. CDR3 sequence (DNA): TGCAGCGTTGTCCGGGGGGGCGTAGATACGCAGTATTTT.